What follows describes a single T cell receptor (beta chain). This clone occurred once. No antigen is known for it. Per-base quality was not reported, and no clone a single base away is much larger than it. The data stem from a study of blood T cell repertoires in COVID-19 (dated by TCRdb to about 2020). Broadly, across the study: Samples covering the acute and convalescent phases of COVID-19 were provided by collaborators in the United States, Italy and Spain. Subjects who had been exposed to COVID-19, were actively infected with it, or had recovered from it provided the deeply sampled blood TCRbeta repertoires that made up the dataset. Nearly every sample came with metadata listing a de-identified subject ID, COVID-19 status, age in years and sex. The material from the prospective study consisted of cDNA or gDNA derived from T cells, B-cell-depleted T cells, or PBMCs. Samples came from the ongoing ImmuneRACE study (first 160 participants) plus 1,254 subjects from 6 global collaborators. The repertoires were released in a freely available public database meant as a resource for research on the immune response to SARS-CoV-2. Where available, HLA class I and class II types were obtained from metadata supplied by the sample provider rather than from assay-based typing. Study-wide findings and limitations: The amount of clinical and demographic metadata varied by source and participant and was provided uncurated.

TCRbeta CDR3 regions were amplified from genomic DNA using the immunoSEQ Assay, a bias-controlled multiplex PCR. Turning to the authors' computational methods: The number of nucleated cells in each sample was estimated by amplification of reference gene primers within the assay. Sequence reads were collapsed and filtered to measure the absolute abundance of every unique TCRbeta CDR3 rearrangement. For each sample, productive Simpson clonality was calculated as the square root of Simpson's diversity index across productive rearrangements. In TCRdb, the immuneACCESS table is reduced to in-frame sequences with V and J assigned. These tables do not hold every clone; where another copy was compared, an unresolved V gene accounts for under half, and the others remain unexplained. V and J calls and clone size come straight from that table; D and trimming were deduced from the DNA. Present in this sample are about 75,000 clones, about four fifths of which were seen just once. Less than 5.5% of the sample belongs to the ten largest clones.

V is shortened by 4 bases, J by 2 bases, and the region joining them spans 11 bases. The germline V gene provides CDR1 SGHAT and CDR2 FQNNGV. From the cysteine through the phenylalanine, the CDR3 covers 15 amino acids. Only the CDR3 part of the read is kept: 45 bases, read in frame from the first base. The collaborating institutions used their own protocols to collect whole blood in K2EDTA tubes. For TCRbeta analysis, collaborators shipped samples as frozen whole blood, isolated PBMCs, or DNA extracted from either of those sample types. The receptor was derived from a woman older than 75 with active or convalescent COVID-19. The chain was built from TRBV11-2 and TRBJ1-4; the best D guess is TRBD1, with 5 bases matching. The sequencing input was peripheral blood. CDR3 loop: CASSYVRDTNEKLFF. In nucleotides, the sequence is TGTGCCAGCAGCTACGTGCGGGACACTAATGAAAAACTGTTTTTT.